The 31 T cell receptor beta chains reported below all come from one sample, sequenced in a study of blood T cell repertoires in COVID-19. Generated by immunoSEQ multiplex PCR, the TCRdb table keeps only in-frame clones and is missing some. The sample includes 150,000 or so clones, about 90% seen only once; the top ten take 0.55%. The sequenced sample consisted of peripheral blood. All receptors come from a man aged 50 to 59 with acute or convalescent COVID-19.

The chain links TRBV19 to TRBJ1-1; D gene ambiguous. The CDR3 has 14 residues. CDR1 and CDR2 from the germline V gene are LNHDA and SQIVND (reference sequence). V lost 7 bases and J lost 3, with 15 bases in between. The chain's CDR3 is CASKVGSYDTEAFF. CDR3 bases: TGTGCCAGTAAGGTAGGGAGTTATGACACTGAAGCTTTCTTT.

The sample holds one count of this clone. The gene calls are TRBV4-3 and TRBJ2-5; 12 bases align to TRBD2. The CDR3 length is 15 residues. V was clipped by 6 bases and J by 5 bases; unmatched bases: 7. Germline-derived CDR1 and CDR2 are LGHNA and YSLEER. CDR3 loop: CASRRTSGVGETQYF. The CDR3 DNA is TGCGCCAGCAGACGGACTAGCGGGGTTGGGGAGACCCAGTACTTC.

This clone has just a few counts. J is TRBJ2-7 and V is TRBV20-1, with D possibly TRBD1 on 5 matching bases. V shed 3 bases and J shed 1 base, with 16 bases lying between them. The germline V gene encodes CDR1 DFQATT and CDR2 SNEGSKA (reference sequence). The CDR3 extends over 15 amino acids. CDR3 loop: CSASRPQGTSYEQYF. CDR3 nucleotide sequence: TGCAGTGCTAGTAGGCCCCAGGGAACTTCCTACGAGCAGTACTTC.

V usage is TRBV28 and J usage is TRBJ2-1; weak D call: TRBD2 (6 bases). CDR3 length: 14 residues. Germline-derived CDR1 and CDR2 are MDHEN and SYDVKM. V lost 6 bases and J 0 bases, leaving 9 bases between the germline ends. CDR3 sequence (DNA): TGTGCCAGCAGCGCTAGCGACTCCTACAATGAGCAGTTCTTC. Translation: CASSASDSYNEQFF.

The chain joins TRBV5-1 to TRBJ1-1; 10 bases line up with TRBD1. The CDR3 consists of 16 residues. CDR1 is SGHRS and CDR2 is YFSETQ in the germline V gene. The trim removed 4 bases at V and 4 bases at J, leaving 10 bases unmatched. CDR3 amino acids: CASSRGDRGRGTEAFF. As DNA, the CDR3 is TGCGCCAGCAGCCGGGGGGACAGGGGAAGGGGCACTGAAGCTTTCTTT.

DNA of the CDR3: TGTGCCACCCTAGCCGGCAGCCCGAACACCGGGGAGCTGTTTTTT. This gives the protein CATLAGSPNTGELFF. This chain uses TRBV2 with TRBJ2-2; perhaps TRBD2 as D (5 bases). Trimming removed 10 bases from V and 0 bases from J, with 15 bases in between. Germline V CDR1 and CDR2: SNHLY, FYNNEI. This CDR3 spans 15 amino acids. Using reference TRBV2 and TRBJ2-2 for the parts outside the CDR3, the full variable domain is EPEVTQTPSHQVTQMGQEVILRCVPISNHLYFYWYRQILGQKVEFLVSFYNNEISEKSEIFDDQFSVERPDGSNFTLKIRSTKLEDSAMYFCATLAGSPNTGELFFGEGSRLTVL.

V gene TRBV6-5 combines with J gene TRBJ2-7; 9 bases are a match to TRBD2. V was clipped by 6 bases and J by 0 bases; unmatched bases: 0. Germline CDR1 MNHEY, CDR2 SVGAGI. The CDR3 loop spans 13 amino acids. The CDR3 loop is CASRTSGSYEQYV. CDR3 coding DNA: TGTGCCAGCAGGACTAGCGGCTCCTACGAGCAGTACGTC.

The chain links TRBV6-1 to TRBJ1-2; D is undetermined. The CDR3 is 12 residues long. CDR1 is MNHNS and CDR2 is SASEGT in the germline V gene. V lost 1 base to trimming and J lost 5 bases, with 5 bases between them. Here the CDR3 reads CASSEVPYGYTF. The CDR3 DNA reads TGTGCCAGCAGTGAAGTCCCATATGGCTACACCTTC.

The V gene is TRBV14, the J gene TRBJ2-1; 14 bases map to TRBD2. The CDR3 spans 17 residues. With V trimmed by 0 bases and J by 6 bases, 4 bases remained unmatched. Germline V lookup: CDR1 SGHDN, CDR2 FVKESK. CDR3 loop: CASSQDWGTSGSNEQFF. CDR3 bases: TGTGCCAGCAGCCAAGATTGGGGGACTAGCGGGAGCAATGAGCAGTTCTTC.

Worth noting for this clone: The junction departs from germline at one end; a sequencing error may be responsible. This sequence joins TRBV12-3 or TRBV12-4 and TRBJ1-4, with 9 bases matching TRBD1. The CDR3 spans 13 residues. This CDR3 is CASSFGARDRAIF. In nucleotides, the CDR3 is TGTGCCAGCAGTTTTGGGGCGCGGGACAGGGCAATTTTT.

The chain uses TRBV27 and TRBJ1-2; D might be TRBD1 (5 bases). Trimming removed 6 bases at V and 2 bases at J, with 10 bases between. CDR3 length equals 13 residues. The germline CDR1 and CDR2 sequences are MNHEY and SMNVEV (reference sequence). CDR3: CASSLDINYGYTF. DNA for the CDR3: TGTGCCAGCAGCCTGGACATCAACTATGGCTACACCTTC.

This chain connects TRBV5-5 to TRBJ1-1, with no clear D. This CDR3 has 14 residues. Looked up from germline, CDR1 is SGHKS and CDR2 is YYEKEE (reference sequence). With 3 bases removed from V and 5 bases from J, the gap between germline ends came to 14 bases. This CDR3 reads CASSSPGVGTEAFF. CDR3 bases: TGTGCCAGCAGCTCACCCGGGGTGGGAACTGAAGCTTTCTTT.

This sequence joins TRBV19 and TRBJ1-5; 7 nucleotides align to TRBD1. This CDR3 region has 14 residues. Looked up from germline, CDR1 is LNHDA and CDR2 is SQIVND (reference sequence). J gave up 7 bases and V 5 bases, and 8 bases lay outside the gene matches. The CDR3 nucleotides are TGTGCCAGTAGTGCCCAACAGGGGCCCCAGCCCCAGCATTTT. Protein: CASSAQQGPQPQHF.

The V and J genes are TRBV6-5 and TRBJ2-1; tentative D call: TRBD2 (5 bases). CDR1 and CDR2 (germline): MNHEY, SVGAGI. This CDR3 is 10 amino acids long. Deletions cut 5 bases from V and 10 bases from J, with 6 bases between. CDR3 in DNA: TGTGCCAGCAGTCGGGGAGAGCAGTTCTTC. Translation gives CASSRGEQFF.

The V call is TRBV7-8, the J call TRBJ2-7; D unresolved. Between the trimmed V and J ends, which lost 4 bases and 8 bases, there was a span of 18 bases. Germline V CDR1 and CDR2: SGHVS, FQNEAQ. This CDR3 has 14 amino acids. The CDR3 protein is CASSSEISWVQQYV. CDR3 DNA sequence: TGTGCCAGCAGCTCGGAGATTAGTTGGGTACAGCAGTACGTC.

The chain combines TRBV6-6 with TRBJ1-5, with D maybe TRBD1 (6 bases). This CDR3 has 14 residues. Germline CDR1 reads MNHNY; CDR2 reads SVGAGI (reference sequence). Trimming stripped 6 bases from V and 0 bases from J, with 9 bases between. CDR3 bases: TGTGCCAGCAGCGGGGGGCGTAGCAATCAGCCCCAGCATTTT. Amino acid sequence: CASSGGRSNQPQHF.

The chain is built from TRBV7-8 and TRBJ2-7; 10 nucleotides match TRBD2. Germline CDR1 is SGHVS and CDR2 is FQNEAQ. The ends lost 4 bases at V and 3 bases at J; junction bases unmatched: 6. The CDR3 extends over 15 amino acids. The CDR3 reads CASSSGLALIYEQYF. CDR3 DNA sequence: TGTGCCAGCAGCTCGGGACTAGCGTTGATCTACGAGCAGTACTTC.

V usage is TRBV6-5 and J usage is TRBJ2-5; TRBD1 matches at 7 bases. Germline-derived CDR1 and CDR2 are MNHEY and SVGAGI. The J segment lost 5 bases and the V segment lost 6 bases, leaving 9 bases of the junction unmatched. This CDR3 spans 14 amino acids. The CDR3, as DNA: TGTGCCAGCAGACCTCAGGGGGTTGGCGAGACCCAGTACTTC. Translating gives CASRPQGVGETQYF.

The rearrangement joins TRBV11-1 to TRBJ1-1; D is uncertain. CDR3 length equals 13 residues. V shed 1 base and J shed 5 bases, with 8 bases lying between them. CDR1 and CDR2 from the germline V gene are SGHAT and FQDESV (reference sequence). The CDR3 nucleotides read TGTGCCAGCAGCTTAGAAGAGTATACTGAAGCTTTCTTT. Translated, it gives CASSLEEYTEAFF. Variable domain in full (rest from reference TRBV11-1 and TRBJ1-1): EAEVAQSPRYKITEKSQAVAFWCDPISGHATLYWYRQILGQGPELLVQFQDESVVDDSQLPKDRFSAERLKGVDSTLKIQPAELGDSAMYLCASSLEEYTEAFFGQGTRLTVV.

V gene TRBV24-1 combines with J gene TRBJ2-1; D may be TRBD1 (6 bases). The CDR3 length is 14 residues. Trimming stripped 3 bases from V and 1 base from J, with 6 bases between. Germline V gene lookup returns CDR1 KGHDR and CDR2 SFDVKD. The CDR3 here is CATSDGQSYNEQFF. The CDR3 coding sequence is TGTGCCACCAGTGATGGACAGTCCTACAATGAGCAGTTCTTC.

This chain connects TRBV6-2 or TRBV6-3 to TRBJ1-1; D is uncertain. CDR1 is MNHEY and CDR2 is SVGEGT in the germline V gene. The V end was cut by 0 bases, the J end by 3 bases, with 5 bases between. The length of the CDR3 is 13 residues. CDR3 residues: CASSYSSHTEAFF. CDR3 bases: TGTGCCAGCAGTTACTCGAGTCACACTGAAGCTTTCTTT.

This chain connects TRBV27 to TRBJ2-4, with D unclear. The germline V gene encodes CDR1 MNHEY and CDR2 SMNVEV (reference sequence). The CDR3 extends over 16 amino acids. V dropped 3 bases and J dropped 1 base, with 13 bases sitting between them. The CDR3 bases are TGTGCCAGCAGTTTTTTCGGTAGCACGGCCAAAAACATTCAGTACTTC. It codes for CASSFFGSTAKNIQYF.

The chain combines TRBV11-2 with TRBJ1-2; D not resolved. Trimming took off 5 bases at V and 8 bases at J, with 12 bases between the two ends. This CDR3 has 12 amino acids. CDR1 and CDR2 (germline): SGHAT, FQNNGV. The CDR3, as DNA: TGTGCCAGCAGCCCCCGGGGAGAAGGCTACACCTTC. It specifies CASSPRGEGYTF.

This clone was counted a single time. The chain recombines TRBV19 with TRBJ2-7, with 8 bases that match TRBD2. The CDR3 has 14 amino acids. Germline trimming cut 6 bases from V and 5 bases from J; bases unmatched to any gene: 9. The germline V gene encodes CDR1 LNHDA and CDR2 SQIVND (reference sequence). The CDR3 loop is CASRQAGVYDEQYF. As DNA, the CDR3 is TGTGCCAGTAGGCAAGCGGGAGTGTATGACGAGCAGTACTTC.

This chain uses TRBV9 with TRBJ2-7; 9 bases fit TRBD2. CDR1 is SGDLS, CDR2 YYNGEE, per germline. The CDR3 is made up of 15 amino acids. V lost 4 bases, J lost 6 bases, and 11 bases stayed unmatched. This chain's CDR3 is CASSSAGTSLAEQYF. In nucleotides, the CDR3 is TGTGCCAGCAGCTCGGCCGGGACTAGCTTAGCCGAGCAGTACTTC.

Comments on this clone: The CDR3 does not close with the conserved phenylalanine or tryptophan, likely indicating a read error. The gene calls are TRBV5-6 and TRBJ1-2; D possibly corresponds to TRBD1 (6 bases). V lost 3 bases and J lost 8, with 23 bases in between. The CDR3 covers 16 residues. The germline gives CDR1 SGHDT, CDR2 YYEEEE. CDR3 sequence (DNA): TGTGCCAGCAGCTCACCATATTCGGACAGTGGAAGGGGCTACACCCTC. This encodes CASSSPYSDSGRGYTL.

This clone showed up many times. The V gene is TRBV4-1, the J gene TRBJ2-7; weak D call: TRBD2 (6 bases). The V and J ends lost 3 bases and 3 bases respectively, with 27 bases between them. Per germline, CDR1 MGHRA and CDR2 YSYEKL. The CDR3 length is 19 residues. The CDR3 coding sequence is TGCGCCAGCAGCCAGGGACGATCGGGACTTTCCACCCAGGACTACGAGCAGTACTTC. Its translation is CASSQGRSGLSTQDYEQYF.

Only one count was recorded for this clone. CDR3 amino acids: CSVEQGGETQYF. CDR3 sequence (DNA): TGCAGCGTTGAACAAGGGGGAGAGACCCAGTACTTC. The chain uses TRBV29-1 and TRBJ2-5, with TRBD1 as a possible D gene (6 bases). Trimming cost V 2 bases and J 4 bases, with 8 bases left between them. The CDR3 spans 12 residues. Germline-derived CDR1 and CDR2 are SQVTM and ANQGSEA.

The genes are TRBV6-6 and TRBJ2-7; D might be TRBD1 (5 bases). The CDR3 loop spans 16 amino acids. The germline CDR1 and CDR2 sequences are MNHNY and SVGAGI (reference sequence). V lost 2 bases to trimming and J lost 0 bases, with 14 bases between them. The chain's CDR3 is CASSYRGIGASYEQYV. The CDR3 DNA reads TGTGCCAGCAGTTACAGAGGTATTGGGGCCTCCTACGAGCAGTACGTC.

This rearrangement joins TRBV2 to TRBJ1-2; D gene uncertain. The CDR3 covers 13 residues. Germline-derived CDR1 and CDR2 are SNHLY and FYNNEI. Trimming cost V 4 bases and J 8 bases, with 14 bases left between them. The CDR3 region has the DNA TGTGCCAGCAGTGTGGGCCCCGAATGGGGCTACACCTTC. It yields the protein CASSVGPEWGYTF. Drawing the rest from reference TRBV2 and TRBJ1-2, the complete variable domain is EPEVTQTPSHQVTQMGQEVILRCVPISNHLYFYWYRQILGQKVEFLVSFYNNEISEKSEIFDDQFSVERPDGSNFTLKIRSTKLEDSAMYFCASSVGPEWGYTFGSGTRLTVV.

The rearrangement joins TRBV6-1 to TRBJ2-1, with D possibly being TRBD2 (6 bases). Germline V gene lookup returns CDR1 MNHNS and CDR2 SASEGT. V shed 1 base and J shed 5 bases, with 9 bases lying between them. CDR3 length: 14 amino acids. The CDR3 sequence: CASSEGRGNNEQFF. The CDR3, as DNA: TGTGCCAGCAGTGAAGGGAGGGGTAACAATGAGCAGTTCTTC.